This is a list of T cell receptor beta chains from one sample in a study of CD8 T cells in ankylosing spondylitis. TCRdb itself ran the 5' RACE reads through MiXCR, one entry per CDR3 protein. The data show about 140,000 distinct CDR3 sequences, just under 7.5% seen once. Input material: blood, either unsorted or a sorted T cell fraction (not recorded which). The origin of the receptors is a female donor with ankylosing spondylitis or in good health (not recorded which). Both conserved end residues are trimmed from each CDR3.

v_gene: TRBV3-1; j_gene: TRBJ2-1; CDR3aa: ASSQGRGDPNEQF
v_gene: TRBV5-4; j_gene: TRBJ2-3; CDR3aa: ASTAQGLSDTQY
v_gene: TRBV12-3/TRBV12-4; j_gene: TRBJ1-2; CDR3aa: ASSLKTNYGYT
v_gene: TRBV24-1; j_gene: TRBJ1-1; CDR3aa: ATSLHMNTEAF
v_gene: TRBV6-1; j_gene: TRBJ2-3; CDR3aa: ASQPGVNTDTQY
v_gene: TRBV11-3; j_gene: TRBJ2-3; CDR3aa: ASSSVRTVTDTQY
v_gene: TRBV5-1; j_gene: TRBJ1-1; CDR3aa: ASSFIPRQLNTEAF
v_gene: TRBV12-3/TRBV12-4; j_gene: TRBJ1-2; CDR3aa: ASSHRRWDAYGYT
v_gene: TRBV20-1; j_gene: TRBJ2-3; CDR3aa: SAGQLIDTQY
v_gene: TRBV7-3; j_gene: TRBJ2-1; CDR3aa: ASSPTGRDWDEQF
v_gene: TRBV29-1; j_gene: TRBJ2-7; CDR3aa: SVVRDRVHEQY
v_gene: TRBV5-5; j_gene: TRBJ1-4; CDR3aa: ASSEGSGHEKLF
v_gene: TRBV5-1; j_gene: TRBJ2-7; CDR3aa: ASSWKGQSSYEQY
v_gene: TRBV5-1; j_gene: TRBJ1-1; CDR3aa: ASSLEGQGPMNTEAF
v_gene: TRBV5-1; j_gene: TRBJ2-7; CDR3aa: ASSLVGGLDYEQY
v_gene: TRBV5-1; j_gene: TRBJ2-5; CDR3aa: ASSKLRDQETQY
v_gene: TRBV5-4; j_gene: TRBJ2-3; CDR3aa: ASSLVSEKGAVVTQY
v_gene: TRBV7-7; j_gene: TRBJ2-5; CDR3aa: ASSGLRGETQY
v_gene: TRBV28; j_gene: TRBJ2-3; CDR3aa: ASSLPGTARTDTQY
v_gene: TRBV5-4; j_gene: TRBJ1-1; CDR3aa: ASSRQTGVNTEAF
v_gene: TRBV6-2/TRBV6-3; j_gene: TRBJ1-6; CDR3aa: ASSFTEGDNSPLH
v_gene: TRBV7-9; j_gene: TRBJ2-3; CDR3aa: ASSTQLTDTQY
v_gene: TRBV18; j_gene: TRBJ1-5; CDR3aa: ASSLQGAPNQPQH
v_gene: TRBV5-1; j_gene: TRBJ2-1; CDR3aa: ASSTDRGAYNEQF
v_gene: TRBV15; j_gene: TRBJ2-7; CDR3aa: ATSSEGQGVRRGYEQY
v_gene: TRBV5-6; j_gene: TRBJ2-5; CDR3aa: ASSKPGPWETQY
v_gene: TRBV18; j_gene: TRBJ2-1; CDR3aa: ASSPPVRRSYNEQF
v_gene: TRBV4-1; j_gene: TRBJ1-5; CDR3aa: ASSPGEGEENQPQH
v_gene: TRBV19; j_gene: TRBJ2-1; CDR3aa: ASSTPTLRTSGLYNEQF
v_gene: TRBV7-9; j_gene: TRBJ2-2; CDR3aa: ASSLDETRELF
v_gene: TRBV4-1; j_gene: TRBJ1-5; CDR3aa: ASSSPERGRGNQPQH
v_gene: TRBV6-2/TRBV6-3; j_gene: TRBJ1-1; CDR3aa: ASRRPRHSDTEAF
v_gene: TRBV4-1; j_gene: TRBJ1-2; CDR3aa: ASSQFQGANYGYT
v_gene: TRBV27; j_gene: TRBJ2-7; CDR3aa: ASSSSGTAYEQY
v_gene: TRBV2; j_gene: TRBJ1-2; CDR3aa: ASRRREGQEAGYT